This T cell receptor (beta chain) was recovered during a study of metastatic and nonmetastatic thyroid tumors (dated by TCRdb to 2020 to 2022). Looking at the study overall: For patients with malignant and with benign thyroid disease, the researchers compared repertoires between peripheral blood samples and tumor or nodule tissue samples.

CDR3 length: 18 amino acids, cysteine to phenylalanine. CDR3 DNA is the only sequence kept; it has 54 bases, read in frame from the first base. The junction shows trimming of 5 bases on V and 3 bases on J, plus 26 bases between the germline ends. CDR1 and CDR2 are read off the germline V gene as LGHNT and FRNRAP. This clone was seen only a few times. It lacks a known antigen. No qualities accompany the bases; no much larger clone lies one base away. No patient had received any treatment before thyroid surgery. Using T-cell receptor beta sequencing, the study looked back at clinical samples from patients collected from about 2011 to 2018. Results and caveats for the whole study, not just this receptor: In both blood and tumor samples, malignant tumors were reported to have significantly higher TCR beta diversity than benign nodules.

Library method: PCR. Sequenced on an Illumina HiSeq 4000. High-throughput sequencing was used to profile the TCR beta-chain CDR3 region of each patient. On the study's bioinformatics: Drawing on CDR3 differences between clinicopathological groups, the researchers built a classifier meant to tell apart patients with distant-metastatic papillary thyroid cancer. Repertoire diversity was assessed with the Shannon index, and tumor-blood repertoire similarity with the Morisita-Horn index. Using fastp trimming at Q25 and MiXCR clonotype assembly, TCRdb reanalyzed the public sequencing data and kept in-frame beta chains. TCRdb's processing, not the authors', yielded these V and J calls. The sample data list fewer than 40,000 clones, and about 33% of these were observed just once. The top ten clones comprise 16% of the sample.

The sequence derives from a female donor with papillary thyroid cancer or a benign thyroid nodule (not recorded which). Some clones in this sample may be carry-over from other donors' samples. What was sequenced was tumor tissue. The chain joins TRBV12-5 to TRBJ2-7; the D region possibly corresponds to TRBD1 (5 bases align). CDR3 region: CASGPKTTGGAGYYEQYF. Read as DNA, the sequence is TGTGCTAGTGGTCCCAAAACCACGGGTGGGGCAGGTTACTACGAGCAGTACTTC.